This entry lists 10 T cell receptor beta chains sequenced from one sample in a study of cytomegalovirus exposure and HLA in healthy donors (dated 2017 in TCRdb). The method was the immunoSEQ multiplex PCR assay. The multiplex PCR relied on a mix of 60 forward primers for TCR Vbeta segments and 13 reverse primers for TCR Jbeta segments. As stored in TCRdb, this immuneACCESS dataset retains in-frame rearrangements with V and J assigned. A fraction of the clones does not appear; measured against another copy, unresolved V genes explain less than half of the discrepancy, and the remainder lacks a known reason. This sample holds approximately 150,000 clones; over 75% were observed only once. About 5% of the sample is taken by the ten largest. The source material was PBMCs. The receptors were gathered from a man aged 25-45 years in good health and CMV-seropositive.

The chain carries TRBV4-2 and TRBJ2-2; 13 bases are shared with TRBD2. With 4 bases clipped from V and 5 bases from J, the junction kept 10 bases outside the gene matches. From germline, CDR1 is LGHNA and CDR2 YNFKEQ. The CDR3 extends over 18 amino acids. In DNA form, the CDR3 reads TGTGCCAGCAGCCCAGGATCTATGGGACTAGCGGGGACCGGGGAGCTGTTTTTT. It encodes CASSPGSMGLAGTGELFF.

V gene TRBV7-2 combines with J gene TRBJ1-5; D may be TRBD1 (5 bases). The germline V and J ends were trimmed by 7 bases and 7 bases, with 14 bases remaining between them. Germline loops: CDR1 SGHTA, CDR2 FQGNSA. The CDR3 is 13 amino acids. CDR3 loop: CASKMGGGQPQHF. In nucleotides, the CDR3 is TGTGCCAGCAAAATGGGGGGGGGACAGCCCCAGCATTTT.

This clone has only one observation. The rearrangement joins TRBV2 to TRBJ2-2; D ambiguous. Germline CDR1 is SNHLY and CDR2 is FYNNEI. V was pared by 4 bases and J by 0 bases, with 15 bases between. CDR3 length equals 17 residues. The CDR3 is CASSVSRGATNTGELFF. For the CDR3, the DNA is TGTGCCAGCAGTGTTAGTCGCGGAGCGACGAACACCGGGGAGCTGTTTTTT.

This clone occurred a few times. V is TRBV9 and J is TRBJ2-3; the D gene is possibly TRBD2 (7 bases). The CDR3 contains 16 residues. V was clipped by 4 bases and J by 4 bases, with 19 bases between them. Germline V gene lookup returns CDR1 SGDLS and CDR2 YYNGEE. The DNA for the CDR3 is TGTGCCAGCAGCCCTGGTCGGGGGGCCGGGGCAGATACGCAGTATTTT. Its translation is CASSPGRGAGADTQYF.

This clone showed up just once. The rearrangement uses TRBV27 and TRBJ1-1, with a weak D call TRBD1 (5 bases). The CDR3 runs to 14 residues. V shed 3 bases and J shed 2 bases, with 10 bases lying between them. Germline assignment: CDR1 MNHEY and CDR2 SMNVEV (reference sequence). The DNA of the CDR3 is TGTGCCAGCAGTTTTGGGGGGGGTAACACTGAAGCTTTCTTT. It yields the protein CASSFGGGNTEAFF.

The J gene is TRBJ1-3, the V gene TRBV6-6; D may be TRBD1 (6 bases). The CDR3 runs to 14 residues. Trimming removed 2 bases from V and 9 bases from J, with 14 bases in between. Per germline, CDR1 MNHNY and CDR2 SVGAGI (reference sequence). The CDR3 sequence is CASSYTGQFGTIYF. The CDR3 DNA is TGTGCCAGCAGTTACACCGGACAGTTCGGCACCATATATTTT.

The J gene is TRBJ1-5, the V gene TRBV28, with TRBD1 matching 7 bases. This CDR3 comprises 14 residues. The germline V gene encodes CDR1 MDHEN and CDR2 SYDVKM. The V gene end was trimmed by 2 bases and the J gene end by 7 bases; junction bases not matched to a gene: 5. CDR3 nucleotide sequence: TGTGCCAGCAGTTTAGGGACAGTGGCGCAGCCCCAGCATTTT. This translates into CASSLGTVAQPQHF.

The chain has TRBV30 and TRBJ2-7; 7 bases agree with TRBD1. The trim removed 5 bases at V and 4 bases at J, leaving 2 bases unmatched. CDR3 length: 11 amino acids. Germline assignment: CDR1 GTSNPN and CDR2 SVGIG (reference sequence). As DNA, the CDR3 is TGTGCCTGGCAGGGACAGTACGAGCAGTACTTC. This encodes CAWQGQYEQYF.

This clone has just a few counts. The chain carries TRBV7-2 and TRBJ2-7; the match to TRBD2 covers 10 bases. J lost 1 base, V lost 1 base, and 4 bases had no gene match. The CDR3 length is 16 residues. CDR1 is SGHTA, CDR2 FQGNSA, per germline. The CDR3 protein is CASSLVSSGGSYEQYF. CDR3 nucleotide sequence: TGTGCCAGCAGCTTAGTTTCTAGCGGGGGTTCCTACGAGCAGTACTTC. The full variable domain, rest sourced from reference TRBV7-2 and TRBJ2-7, is GAGVSQSPSNKVTEKGKDVELRCDPISGHTALYWYRQSLGQGLEFLIYFQGNSAPDKSGLPSDRFSAERTGGSVSTLTIQRTQQEDSAVYLCASSLVSSGGSYEQYFGPGTRLTVT.

A single count supports this clone. The gene calls are TRBV7-9 and TRBJ1-5; 8 bases agree with TRBD1. CDR3 size: 15 residues. J was trimmed by 5 bases and V by 5 bases; bases with no gene match: 8. In germline, CDR1 is SEHNR, CDR2 FQNEAQ (reference sequence). CDR3 DNA: TGTGCCAGCAGCCGGACAGGGCCCCTTGATCAGCCCCAGCATTTT. Translated: CASSRTGPLDQPQHF.